The 32 T cell receptor beta chains given below trace back to one sample, sequenced in a study of somatic mutations in cytotoxic T cells in rheumatoid arthritis. Libraries were prepared by immunoSEQ multiplex PCR; TCRdb keeps only in-frame clonotypes and omits some of them. The top ten clones hold around two fifths of a sample with some 11,000 clones, more than 65% of them seen once. Sequenced material: CD8+ T cells sorted from blood. Receptors originate from an adult with rheumatoid arthritis.

The rearrangement joins TRBV9 to TRBJ2-5, with 14 bases that match TRBD2. There are 19 residues in the CDR3. V lost 4 bases to trimming and J lost 4 bases; unmatched junction nucleotides: 15. CDR1 and CDR2 (germline): SGDLS, YYNGEE. The CDR3 loop is CASSSRLAGGPSTGETQYF. DNA for the CDR3: TGTGCCAGCAGCTCGAGACTAGCGGGGGGGCCTTCGACGGGAGAGACCCAGTACTTC. The full variable domain, with the rest looked up from reference TRBV9 and TRBJ2-5, is DSGVTQTPKHLITATGQRVTLRCSPRSGDLSVYWYQQSLDQGLQFLIQYYNGEERAKGNILERFSAQQFPDLHSELNLSSLELGDSALYFCASSSRLAGGPSTGETQYFGPGTRLLVL.

A few counts support this clone. The gene calls are TRBV7-9 and TRBJ1-2, with D unresolved. Germline lookup yields CDR1 SEHNR and CDR2 FQNEAQ (reference sequence). The CDR3 runs 16 residues. V lost 8 bases, J lost 2 bases, and 21 bases lay in between. In DNA form, the CDR3 reads TGTGCCAGCCGACCTCAAAACCCCGGGCCCAACTATGGCTACACCTTC. Its translation: CASRPQNPGPNYGYTF.

The chain joins TRBV7-6 to TRBJ2-1; either TRBD1 or TRBD2 may fit D (5 bases each). The CDR3 has 16 amino acids. The V and J ends lost 3 bases and 5 bases respectively, with 17 bases between them. The germline V gene has CDR1 SGHVS and CDR2 FNYEAQ. The CDR3 sequence is CASSLGPFRRNNEQFF. CDR3 coding DNA: TGTGCCAGCAGCTTGGGACCTTTCCGTCGTAACAATGAGCAGTTCTTC. Full variable domain (outside the CDR3, taken from reference TRBV7-6 and TRBJ2-1): GAGVSQSPRYKVTKRGQDVALRCDPISGHVSLYWYRQALGQGPEFLTYFNYEAQQDKSGLPNDRFSAERPEGSISTLTIQRTEQRDSAMYRCASSLGPFRRNNEQFFGPGTRLTVL.

The chain links TRBV6-5 to TRBJ2-5, with a tentative D call TRBD1 (6 bases). In germline, CDR1 is MNHEY, CDR2 SVGAGI. The V end lost 7 bases, the J end lost 6 bases, and 9 bases lay between the germline ends. The CDR3 length is 11 residues. CDR3 in amino acids: CASKGGQTQYF. For the CDR3, the DNA is TGTGCCAGCAAAGGGGGACAGACCCAGTACTTC.

This clone was counted between two and nine times. The J gene is TRBJ1-4, the V gene TRBV6-5, with a weak D call TRBD1 (5 bases). The CDR3 loop spans 15 amino acids. The V end was cut by 3 bases, the J end by 0 bases, with 8 bases between. The germline V gene has CDR1 MNHEY and CDR2 SVGAGI. CDR3 DNA sequence: TGTGCCAGCAGTTATGGGGCAACAACTAATGAAAAACTGTTTTTT. It specifies CASSYGATTNEKLFF.

The CDR3 coding sequence is TGTGCCAGCAGCTTTGGGACAGGGCCCCAAGAGACCCAGTACTTC. It encodes CASSFGTGPQETQYF. The chain is built from TRBV5-5 and TRBJ2-5; 9 bases are a match to TRBD1. V trimming: 2 bases; J trimming: 1 base; junction bases outside the gene matches: 3. CDR3 size: 15 residues. Germline lookup yields CDR1 SGHKS and CDR2 YYEKEE (reference sequence).

The chain couples TRBV4-3 to TRBJ2-7; D could derive from TRBD1 or TRBD2 (5 bases each). V lost 1 base and J lost 4, with 14 bases in between. Germline V CDR1 and CDR2: LGHNA, YSLEER. This CDR3 has 15 amino acids. The CDR3 loop is CASSQARGVGYEQYF. In DNA form, the CDR3 reads TGCGCCAGCAGCCAAGCTAGGGGAGTTGGATACGAGCAGTACTTC.

The chain couples TRBV28 to TRBJ1-5, with D possibly being TRBD1 (6 bases). The germline CDR1 and CDR2 sequences are MDHEN and SYDVKM. Trimming took off 2 bases at V and 6 bases at J, with 11 bases between the two ends. CDR3 size: 14 residues. CDR3: CASSLGQGSQPQHF. CDR3 in DNA: TGTGCCAGCAGTTTAGGGCAGGGGAGTCAGCCCCAGCATTTT.

This chain uses TRBV4-1 with TRBJ2-3, with D uncertain. Trimming took off 0 bases at V and 6 bases at J, with 16 bases between the two ends. CDR3 length equals 16 residues. The germline CDR1 and CDR2 sequences are MGHRA and YSYEKL. DNA for the CDR3: TGCGCCAGCAGCCAAGAAAGGTTCCTGATTATGGATACGCAGTATTTT. Translated: CASSQERFLIMDTQYF.

V and J are TRBV6-5 and TRBJ2-7; D remains unclear. CDR1 and CDR2 from the germline V gene are MNHEY and SVGAGI. The CDR3 runs 15 residues. V lost 5 bases, J lost 5 bases, and 19 bases lay in between. CDR3 sequence reads: CASSPGPSVNHEQYF. CDR3 nucleotide sequence: TGTGCCAGCAGTCCGGGCCCCTCGGTTAACCACGAGCAGTACTTC.

The rearrangement joins TRBV6-7 to TRBJ1-4; tentative D call: TRBD1 (6 bases). TRBV6-7 is assigned to the ORF class and has an uncertain function. V shed 11 bases and J shed 5 bases, with 15 bases lying between them. The CDR3 has 13 residues. The CDR3 protein is CAGWGTRNEKLFF. Here the CDR3 DNA reads TGTGCCGGCTGGGGGACAAGGAATGAAAAACTGTTTTTT.

V gene TRBV30 combines with J gene TRBJ1-1; D gene unclear. Trimming shortened V by 3 bases and J by 3 bases, and 8 bases separated the two germline ends. The CDR3 totals 12 residues. CDR1 and CDR2 (germline): GTSNPN, SVGIG (reference sequence). CDR3 residues: CAWRSGYTEAFF. The CDR3, as DNA: TGTGCCTGGAGATCAGGATACACTGAAGCTTTCTTT.

This chain links TRBV11-3 with TRBJ1-1, with D uncertain. Germline V CDR1 and CDR2: SGHNT, YENEEA. V was clipped by 5 bases and J by 1 base, with 8 bases between them. This CDR3 contains 13 residues. CDR3 protein: CASSLWANTEAFF. The CDR3 DNA sequence: TGTGCCAGCAGCCTCTGGGCGAACACTGAAGCTTTCTTT.

J is TRBJ2-2 and V is TRBV7-3; 7 positions agree with TRBD2. The CDR3 consists of 14 residues. The germline CDR1 and CDR2 sequences are SGHTA and FQGTGA. V shed 2 bases, J shed 4 bases, and the junction held 1 base outside the gene matches. The CDR3 nucleotides are TGTGCCAGCAGCTTAGGGGGGGTCACCGGGGAGCTGTTTTTT. Protein product: CASSLGGVTGELFF. Together with reference TRBV7-3 and TRBJ2-2, the CDR3 gives the full variable domain: GAGVSQTPSNKVTEKGKYVELRCDPISGHTALYWYRQSLGQGPEFLIYFQGTGAADDSGLPNDRFFAVRPEGSVSTLKIQRTERGDSAVYLCASSLGGVTGELFFGEGSRLTVL.

The chain couples TRBV27 to TRBJ1-1; the match to TRBD1 covers 10 bases. CDR3 length: 14 residues. Germline V CDR1 and CDR2: MNHEY, SMNVEV (reference sequence). V shed 4 bases and J 7 bases; nucleotides not matched to a gene: 6. CDR3 region: CASSSGTGVGEAFF. The CDR3 DNA reads as TGTGCCAGCAGTTCCGGGACAGGGGTGGGTGAAGCTTTCTTT.

V is TRBV11-3 and J is TRBJ2-7; 7 nucleotides agree with TRBD1. Trimming cost V 3 bases and J 2 bases; bases outside gene matches: 4. The CDR3 length is 14 residues. Germline V gives CDR1 SGHNT, CDR2 YENEEA. For the CDR3, the DNA is TGTGCCAGCAGCTTGTACAGGGGTCCCTACGAGCAGTACTTC. It translates to CASSLYRGPYEQYF.

The J gene is TRBJ2-1, the V gene TRBV28, with a weak D call TRBD1 (7 bases). This CDR3 contains 12 residues. Germline CDR1 is MDHEN and CDR2 is SYDVKM. V shed 7 bases and J shed 8 bases, with 12 bases lying between them. As DNA, the CDR3 is TGTGCCAGCACAGGGGGGTCGTATGAGCAGTTCTTC. This encodes CASTGGSYEQFF.

This chain joins TRBV25-1 and TRBJ2-5; no reliable D call. This CDR3 has 14 amino acids. Germline V lookup: CDR1 MGHDK, CDR2 SYGVNS. Trimming removed 2 bases from V and 1 base from J, with 8 bases in between. DNA for the CDR3: TGTGCCAGCAGTGAACTAGTCAGCCAAGAGACCCAGTACTTC. It yields the protein CASSELVSQETQYF.

The V and J genes are TRBV10-3 and TRBJ2-1, with D perhaps TRBD2 (7 bases). Deletions cut 6 bases from V and 9 bases from J, with 18 bases between. Germline loops: CDR1 ENHRY, CDR2 SYGVKD. The CDR3 contains 14 residues. In DNA form, the CDR3 reads TGTGCCATCAGGGGGTGGGAGGGGGAACGTGAGCAGTTCTTC. Its protein product is CAIRGWEGEREQFF.

This chain links TRBV13 with TRBJ2-2; 8 positions agree with TRBD2. In germline, CDR1 is PRHDT, CDR2 FYEKMQ (reference sequence). The CDR3 is 15 residues long. The trim removed 7 bases at V and 2 bases at J, leaving 6 bases unmatched. CDR3 protein: CASTDGGANTGELFF. In DNA form, the CDR3 reads TGTGCCAGCACAGACGGGGGGGCAAACACCGGGGAGCTGTTTTTT.

This rearrangement joins TRBV21-1 to TRBJ2-7; the table's D gene call, TRBD2, was not cross checked with the DNA. TRBV21-1 is a pseudogene locus. The CDR3 length is 16 residues. The CDR3 is CASKGRGFIVVDEQYF. For the CDR3, the DNA is TGTGCCAGCAAAGGGCGGGGGTTTATTGTAGTGGACGAGCAGTACTTC.

Here the CDR3 reads CASSPHLTGANVLTF. The CDR3, as DNA: TGTGCCAGCAGCCCTCACCTGACTGGGGCCAACGTCCTGACTTTC. This chain joins TRBV11-1 and TRBJ2-6; D gene ambiguous. The CDR3 covers 15 residues. Germline loops: CDR1 SGHAT, CDR2 FQDESV (reference sequence). Trimming stripped 5 bases from V and 2 bases from J, with 10 bases between.

The CDR3 DNA reads TGTGCCGTCCGAGACCGGGACAGGGGGAATGAGCAGTTCTTC. Its protein is CAVRDRDRGNEQFF. The rearrangement uses TRBV19 and TRBJ2-1, with 11 bases matching TRBD1. Germline CDR1 and CDR2: LNHDA and SQIVND (reference sequence). J lost 7 bases, V lost 11 bases, and 10 bases had no gene match. The CDR3 extends over 14 amino acids.

This clone showed up just a few times. The genes are TRBV9 and TRBJ1-4; 8 bases line up with TRBD1. The germline V gene encodes CDR1 SGDLS and CDR2 YYNGEE. The CDR3 contains 14 residues. Unmatched junction bases numbered 3, after V lost 3 bases and J lost 5 bases. The CDR3 DNA follows: TGTGCCAGCAGCGCAGGGGGCTCGAATGAAAAACTGTTTTTT. It codes for CASSAGGSNEKLFF.

The gene calls are TRBV5-6 and TRBJ1-1; a weak D match, TRBD1 (6 bases). V lost 2 bases, J lost 5 bases, and 7 bases lay in between. The CDR3 spans 12 residues. From germline, CDR1 is SGHDT and CDR2 YYEEEE. The CDR3 region is CASSFQGTEAFF. CDR3 coding DNA: TGTGCCAGCAGCTTCCAGGGGACTGAAGCTTTCTTT.

This clone was detected only once. The CDR3 DNA reads as TGTGCCAGCAGTTTATCAGGGCCGGACAGCTATACGCAGTATTTT. Translating it yields CASSLSGPDSYTQYF. This sequence joins TRBV27 and TRBJ2-3, with TRBD1 as a possible D gene (6 bases). Germline CDR1 is MNHEY and CDR2 is SMNVEV (reference sequence). CDR3 size: 15 residues. V was pared by 0 bases and J by 7 bases, with 14 bases between.

This chain connects TRBV29-1 to TRBJ2-1; D remains unclear. Germline V CDR1 and CDR2: SQVTM, ANQGSEA. V gave up 3 bases and J gave up 0 bases, with 18 bases separating them. The CDR3 covers 17 residues. CDR3 protein: CSVDGFASSSSYNEQFF. The CDR3 DNA reads TGCAGCGTTGATGGTTTTGCCAGTTCGAGCTCCTACAATGAGCAGTTCTTC.

The chain recombines TRBV27 with TRBJ1-5; D is uncertain. Trimming took off 6 bases at V and 4 bases at J, with 10 bases between the two ends. The CDR3 length is 13 residues. Germline CDR1 MNHEY, CDR2 SMNVEV (reference sequence). CDR3 bases: TGTGCCAGCAGAGGTCGCGGGAATCAGCCCCAGCATTTT. Translation gives CASRGRGNQPQHF.

This sequence joins TRBV25-1 and TRBJ2-4; D remains ambiguous. Germline CDR1 reads MGHDK; CDR2 reads SYGVNS. This CDR3 comprises 11 residues. V was trimmed by 1 base and J by 13 bases, leaving 8 bases between them. The CDR3 spells CASSEFSRQYF. CDR3 nucleotide sequence: TGTGCCAGCAGTGAATTTTCCAGACAGTACTTC.

The chain couples TRBV6-5 to TRBJ1-2, with D perhaps TRBD1 (5 bases). V lost 4 bases to trimming and J lost 6 bases, with 12 bases between them. The CDR3 length is 13 residues. Germline V gene data show CDR1 as MNHEY and CDR2 as SVGAGI. CDR3 DNA: TGTGCCAGCAGTTCTCAGGGTGGGCATGGCTACACCTTC. This gives the protein CASSSQGGHGYTF.

This clone was found a few times. The gene calls are TRBV6-5 and TRBJ2-7, with a weak D call TRBD2 (5 bases). This CDR3 region has 12 residues. Per the germline V gene, CDR1 is MNHEY and CDR2 is SVGAGI. Trimming cost V 0 bases and J 6 bases, with 6 bases left between them. The DNA of the CDR3 is TGTGCCAGCAGTTACTCGAGCGGCGAGCAGTACTTC. Residues: CASSYSSGEQYF.

This clone was counted between two and nine times. The chain is built from TRBV4-1 and TRBJ2-7, with 7 bases matching TRBD2. This CDR3 spans 14 amino acids. The ends lost 1 base at V and 1 base at J; junction bases unmatched: 1. Per the germline V gene, CDR1 is MGHRA and CDR2 is YSYEKL. The CDR3 sequence is CASSQGDYSYEQYF. CDR3 bases: TGCGCCAGCAGCCAAGGGGACTATTCCTACGAGCAGTACTTC.